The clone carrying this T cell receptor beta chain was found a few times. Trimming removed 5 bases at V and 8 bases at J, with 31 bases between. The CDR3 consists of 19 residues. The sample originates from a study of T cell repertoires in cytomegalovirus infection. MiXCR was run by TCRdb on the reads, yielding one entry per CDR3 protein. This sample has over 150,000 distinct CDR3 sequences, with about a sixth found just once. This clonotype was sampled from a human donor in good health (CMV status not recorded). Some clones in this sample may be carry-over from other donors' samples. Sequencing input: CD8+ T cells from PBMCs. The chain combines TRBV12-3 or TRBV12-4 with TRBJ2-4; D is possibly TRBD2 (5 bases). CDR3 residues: CASSTGDYRDTLGMDIQYF. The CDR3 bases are TGTGCCAGCAGTACCGGGGATTACAGAGATACTTTGGGTATGGACATTCAGTACTTC.